A selection of T cell receptor beta chains follows, all from one sample in a study of T cell responses to AZD1222 COVID-19 vaccine. Some clones are missing from TCRdb's copy, which holds only in-frame ones; the method was immunoSEQ multiplex PCR. The sample yields some 120,000 clones, 88% seen once. The sample was peripheral blood, taken on day 0 of MenACWY control vaccination. Receptor source: an adult in good health. CDR3s include the opening cysteine and the closing phenylalanine or tryptophan. A D gene is named only where the DNA matches it firmly. Clone size appears in some rows only: once, few, many, or a class for an expanded clone.

size: -; V: TRBV7-9; D: -; J: TRBJ1-6; CDR3: CASSLDPRNSPLHF; DNA: TGTGCCAGCAGCTTAGACCCCAGGAATTCACCCCTCCACTTT
size: -; V: TRBV9; D: -; J: TRBJ2-7; CDR3: CASSVAAQGSYEQYF; DNA: TGTGCCAGCAGCGTAGCGGCCCAGGGATCTTACGAGCAGTACTTC
size: -; V: TRBV5-1; D: TRBD2; J: TRBJ2-7; CDR3: CASSPWTSNSYEQYF; DNA: TGCGCCAGCAGCCCGTGGACTAGTAACTCCTACGAGCAGTACTTC
size: -; V: TRBV2; D: -; J: TRBJ2-2; CDR3: CASTLGSNTGELFF; DNA: TGTGCCAGCACTCTAGGTTCCAACACCGGGGAGCTGTTTTTT
size: -; V: TRBV9; D: -; J: TRBJ1-4; CDR3: CASSVRPGENEKLFF; DNA: TGTGCCAGCAGCGTAAGGCCAGGGGAGAATGAAAAACTGTTTTTT
size: -; V: TRBV11-1; D: TRBD2; J: TRBJ2-2; CDR3: CASSFGAGVPGELFF; DNA: TGTGCCAGCAGCTTCGGAGCGGGAGTACCCGGGGAGCTGTTTTTT
size: -; V: TRBV28; D: -; J: TRBJ2-7; CDR3: CASSLSLGPGPTYEQYF; DNA: TGTGCCAGCAGTTTATCGCTGGGACCGGGACCCACCTACGAGCAGTACTTC
size: -; V: TRBV11-2; D: -; J: TRBJ1-1; CDR3: CASSLGQGFTEAFF; DNA: TGTGCCAGCAGCTTAGGTCAGGGATTCACTGAAGCTTTCTTT
size: -; V: TRBV5-4; D: -; J: TRBJ1-6; CDR3: CASSFRRGNSPLHF; DNA: TGTGCCAGCAGCTTTCGGAGGGGGAACTCACCCCTCCACTTT
size: -; V: TRBV28; D: -; J: TRBJ1-4; CDR3: CASSLWRQREEKLFF; DNA: TGTGCCAGCAGTTTATGGCGTCAGAGAGAGGAAAAACTGTTTTTT
size: -; V: TRBV25-1; D: -; J: TRBJ2-7; CDR3: CASSAPRQGMYEQYF; DNA: TGTGCCAGCAGTGCCCCCCGGCAGGGAATGTACGAGCAGTACTTC
size: -; V: TRBV2; D: TRBD2; J: TRBJ2-7; CDR3: CASIRDRGTSGTYEQYF; DNA: TGTGCCAGCATAAGAGACAGGGGGACTAGCGGAACCTACGAGCAGTACTTC
size: once; V: TRBV9; D: -; J: TRBJ1-1; CDR3: CASSVGPGFFTEAFF; DNA: TGTGCCAGCAGCGTAGGGCCGGGGTTTTTCACTGAAGCTTTCTTT
size: -; V: TRBV5-4; D: -; J: TRBJ1-2; CDR3: CASSNPPGSGYTF; DNA: TGTGCCAGCAGCAACCCACCAGGGTCTGGCTACACCTTC
size: once; V: TRBV2; D: -; J: TRBJ2-2; CDR3: CASMVGGLSNTGELFF; DNA: TGTGCCAGCATGGTGGGAGGCCTATCTAACACCGGGGAGCTGTTTTTT
size: -; V: TRBV24-1; D: -; J: TRBJ1-2; CDR3: CATSAQGRYGYTF; DNA: TGTGCCACCAGTGCGCAGGGGCGCTATGGCTACACCTTC
size: -; V: TRBV6-5; D: -; J: TRBJ1-5; CDR3: CASSSPGRNQPQHF; DNA: TGTGCCAGCAGTTCTCCAGGGAGGAATCAGCCCCAGCATTTT
size: -; V: TRBV2; D: -; J: TRBJ1-6; CDR3: CASSENRAKNSPLHF; DNA: TGTGCCAGCAGTGAGAACAGGGCTAAGAATTCACCCCTCCACTTT
size: -; V: TRBV7-8; D: -; J: TRBJ2-3; CDR3: CASSSVEGVSSTDTQYF; DNA: TGTGCCAGCAGCTCCGTTGAGGGGGTTTCTAGCACAGATACGCAGTATTTT
size: -; V: TRBV18; D: -; J: TRBJ2-3; CDR3: CASSPPGAYNTDTQYF; DNA: TGTGCCAGCTCACCGCCCGGGGCTTACAACACAGATACGCAGTATTTT
size: -; V: TRBV5-1; D: TRBD2; J: TRBJ2-1; CDR3: CASSSGPLAGVRNEQFF; DNA: TGCGCCAGCAGCTCGGGCCCACTAGCGGGAGTCAGGAATGAGCAGTTCTTC
size: -; V: TRBV30; D: -; J: TRBJ1-5; CDR3: CAWSPSRTPDSNQPQHF; DNA: TGTGCCTGGAGTCCTTCCCGGACACCAGATAGCAATCAGCCCCAGCATTTT
size: -; V: TRBV6-5; D: TRBD2; J: TRBJ2-1; CDR3: CASRDSGRGDEQFF; DNA: TGTGCCAGCAGAGATAGCGGGAGGGGTGATGAGCAGTTCTTC
size: -; V: TRBV9; D: TRBD1; J: TRBJ2-7; CDR3: CASSLTGNHEQYF; DNA: TGTGCCAGCAGCCTGACAGGGAACCACGAGCAGTACTTC
size: -; V: TRBV5-6; D: TRBD1; J: TRBJ2-3; CDR3: CASSHRDRGNTQYF; DNA: TGTGCCAGCAGCCACCGGGACAGGGGTAATACGCAGTATTTT
size: -; V: TRBV7-3; D: TRBD1; J: TRBJ1-1; CDR3: CASSSPGQGKAFF; DNA: TGTGCCAGCAGCTCCCCCGGACAGGGGAAAGCTTTCTTT
size: -; V: TRBV3-1/TRBV3-2; D: -; J: TRBJ2-7; CDR3: CASSRLPRYEQYF; DNA: TGTGCCAGCAGCCGCCTCCCCAGGTACGAGCAGTACTTC
size: once; V: TRBV5-6; D: -; J: TRBJ1-3; CDR3: CASSLFGGTIYF; DNA: TGTGCCAGCAGCTTGTTCGGGGGCACCATATATTTT
size: -; V: TRBV6-1; D: TRBD1; J: TRBJ2-7; CDR3: CASSAPGTGGSEQYF; DNA: TGTGCCAGCAGTGCTCCCGGGACAGGGGGATCCGAGCAGTACTTC
size: -; V: TRBV28; D: -; J: TRBJ1-4; CDR3: CASSSFGGRGGKLFF; DNA: TGTGCCAGCAGCAGTTTCGGGGGACGGGGGGGAAAACTGTTTTTT
size: -; V: TRBV28; D: -; J: TRBJ1-1; CDR3: CASSLLGARGTEAFF; DNA: TGTGCCAGCAGTTTATTGGGGGCGCGAGGCACTGAAGCTTTCTTT
size: -; V: TRBV7-8; D: TRBD1; J: TRBJ1-4; CDR3: CASSPLLGTGLEKLFF; DNA: TGTGCCAGCAGCCCCCTTTTGGGGACAGGGCTTGAAAAACTGTTTTTT
size: -; V: TRBV28; D: -; J: TRBJ1-6; CDR3: CASSPPRVRAYSPLHF; DNA: TGTGCCAGCAGCCCCCCTCGGGTCAGGGCATATTCACCCCTCCACTTT
size: -; V: TRBV4-1; D: -; J: TRBJ1-2; CDR3: CASSQGAGDLNGYTF; DNA: TGCGCCAGCAGCCAAGGAGCAGGGGACCTGAACGGCTACACCTTC
size: few; V: TRBV5-1; D: TRBD2; J: TRBJ2-5; CDR3: CASSSGLAGKWVETQYF; DNA: TGCGCCAGCAGCTCGGGACTAGCGGGAAAGTGGGTAGAGACCCAGTACTTC